Shown below are 26 T cell receptor beta chains from a single sample sequenced in a study of blood T cell repertoires in COVID-19 (dated by TCRdb to 2018 to 2020). Preparation of the library involved the immunoSEQ multiplex PCR assay. The table comes from immuneACCESS by way of TCRdb, which keeps in-frame sequences with V and J called. Part of the clones is missing from these tables; in studies checked, under half for an unresolved V gene and the rest for unknown reasons. The sample table contains roughly 260,000 clones; only one count was recorded for roughly 90% of them. The ten largest clones represent 2% to 2.5% of the sample. The sequenced sample consisted of peripheral blood. These receptor sequences come from a woman in her forties or fifties who had recovered from COVID-19.

The V and J genes are TRBV27 and TRBJ2-7; D is possibly TRBD1 (6 bases). The CDR3 runs to 14 residues. Trimming took off 5 bases at V and 6 bases at J, with 17 bases between the two ends. Germline-derived CDR1 and CDR2 are MNHEY and SMNVEV (reference sequence). CDR3 nucleotide sequence: TGTGCCAGCAGTCCAGAACAGGGAAGGGGCGAGCAGTACTTC. It yields the protein CASSPEQGRGEQYF.

The gene calls are TRBV7-2 and TRBJ1-1; possibly TRBD1 for D (5 bases). The germline V gene encodes CDR1 SGHTA and CDR2 FQGNSA. V lost 4 bases, J lost 8 bases, and 14 bases lay in between. This CDR3 comprises 13 residues. The CDR3 DNA reads as TGTGCCAGCAGCTCCCTATTCGACAGCGAAGCTTTCTTT. It yields the protein CASSSLFDSEAFF.

The chain uses TRBV3-1 (or the pseudogene TRBV3-2) and TRBJ2-5; 7 nucleotides match TRBD2. Trimming cost V 4 bases and J 9 bases; bases outside gene matches: 8. Germline V CDR1 and CDR2: LGHDT, YNNKEL (reference sequence). This CDR3 contains 13 residues. CDR3 sequence (DNA): TGTGCCAGCAGCCCGCTAGGGGAGGGGCCCCAGTACTTC. Protein product: CASSPLGEGPQYF.

The V and J genes are TRBV4-2 and TRBJ1-1; TRBD1 matches at 10 bases. CDR1 LGHNA and CDR2 YNFKEQ come from the germline V gene. V dropped 5 bases and J dropped 1; count of bases not matched to a gene: 7. This CDR3 has 16 amino acids. This chain's CDR3 is CASSNVGDRGNTEAFF. The CDR3 bases are TGTGCCAGCAGCAACGTCGGGGACAGGGGGAACACTGAAGCTTTCTTT.

The V call is TRBV18, the J call TRBJ2-1, with TRBD1 identical over 8 bases. There are 14 residues in the CDR3. Germline trimming cut 5 bases from V and 2 bases from J; bases unmatched to any gene: 2. The germline gives CDR1 KGHSH, CDR2 LQKENI. For the CDR3, the DNA is TGTGCCAGCTCAGCGGACAGGGCCTACAATGAGCAGTTCTTC. It yields the protein CASSADRAYNEQFF.

The count of this clone is one. The V gene is TRBV11-2, the J gene TRBJ1-2; TRBD1 aligns across 7 bases. V lost 0 bases, J lost 6 bases, and 1 base stayed unmatched. Germline V gene data show CDR1 as SGHAT and CDR2 as FQNNGV. This CDR3 contains 13 residues. CDR3 coding DNA: TGTGCCAGCAGCTTAGAACAGGGGAATGGCTACACCTTC. Translation gives CASSLEQGNGYTF.

The chain is built from TRBV24-1 and TRBJ1-5; D may be TRBD1 (6 bases). The CDR3 loop spans 14 amino acids. V shed 2 bases and J shed 7 bases, with 11 bases lying between them. Germline V CDR1 and CDR2: KGHDR, SFDVKD. The CDR3 DNA follows: TGTGCCACCAGTGATTCAGGGGTGCGGCAGCCCCAGCATTTT. Its translation: CATSDSGVRQPQHF.

The rearrangement links TRBV5-1 to TRBJ2-1; 10 bases are shared with TRBD1. Germline lookup yields CDR1 SGHRS and CDR2 YFSETQ. The ends lost 0 bases at V and 1 base at J; junction bases unmatched: 7. The CDR3 has 18 amino acids. The CDR3 protein is CASSLADDRGLSYNEQFF. The CDR3, as DNA: TGCGCCAGCAGCTTGGCCGACGACAGGGGGCTTTCCTACAATGAGCAGTTCTTC.

This chain connects TRBV28 to TRBJ1-2, with D perhaps matching TRBD1 (6 bases). The germline gives CDR1 MDHEN, CDR2 SYDVKM. The CDR3 is 14 residues long. Trimming pared 2 bases from V and 2 bases from J, leaving 9 bases between. The CDR3 DNA sequence: TGTGCCAGCAGTTTAGGGGGCGAGAACTATGGCTACACCTTC. Protein product: CASSLGGENYGYTF.

The CDR3 protein is CASSSTLVTEAFF. In nucleotides, the CDR3 is TGTGCCAGCAGTTCGACACTGGTCACTGAAGCTTTCTTT. The genes are TRBV6-6 and TRBJ1-1; no firm D call. Germline CDR1 MNHNY, CDR2 SVGAGI (reference sequence). The CDR3 covers 13 residues. Trimming took off 4 bases at V and 4 bases at J, with 10 bases between the two ends.

With regard to this clone: A read error may account for a junction end that differs from germline. This chain links TRBV6-2 or TRBV6-3 with TRBJ1-5; the D gene is possibly TRBD1 (6 bases). The CDR3 has 12 residues. Germline values: CDR1 MNHEY, CDR2 SVGEGT. The CDR3 is CASSSQGQAQHF. The CDR3 bases are TGTGCCAGCAGTTCACAGGGTCAGGCCCAGCATTTT.

The rearrangement joins TRBV11-2 to TRBJ2-5, with 9 bases aligning to TRBD1. The CDR3 loop spans 17 amino acids. The germline V gene has CDR1 SGHAT and CDR2 FQNNGV. Losses at the gene ends were 5 bases for V and 1 base for J; bases not matched to a gene: 11. In DNA, the CDR3 is TGTGCCAGCAGCAATACCGGGACAGGGTATAGCCAAGAGACCCAGTACTTC. This sequence encodes CASSNTGTGYSQETQYF.

The chain carries TRBV4-2 and TRBJ2-6; perhaps TRBD1 as D (6 bases). The germline CDR1 and CDR2 sequences are LGHNA and YNFKEQ. The CDR3 sequence is 18 residues long. V lost 2 bases, J lost 1 base, and 15 bases lay in between. The CDR3 nucleotides are TGTGCCAGCAGCCAATTTACAGGGATTTCATCTGGGGCCAACGTCCTGACTTTC. Residues: CASSQFTGISSGANVLTF.

The chain combines TRBV5-4 with TRBJ2-7; D may be TRBD1 (7 bases). The V gene lost 0 bases and the J gene lost 2 bases, with 12 bases spanning the gap. Germline V gene lookup returns CDR1 SGHNT and CDR2 YYREEE (reference sequence). CDR3 length equals 15 residues. CDR3 sequence (DNA): TGTGCCAGCAGCTTGGGGGGCAGGGGGGCCTACGAGCAGTACTTC. Its protein is CASSLGGRGAYEQYF.

The CDR3 DNA follows: TGTGCCAGCAGCTCCCAGGGGGCTGGGGCCAACGTCCTGACTTTC. Its protein is CASSSQGAGANVLTF. This chain uses TRBV5-6 with TRBJ2-6; 7 positions agree with TRBD1. With V trimmed by 3 bases and J by 2 bases, 2 bases remained unmatched. In germline, CDR1 is SGHDT, CDR2 YYEEEE. This CDR3 comprises 15 residues.

The V and J genes are TRBV7-2 and TRBJ1-2; unclear D gene. The V end lost 6 bases, the J end lost 4 bases, and 9 bases lay between the germline ends. The CDR3 has 12 amino acids. The germline V gene encodes CDR1 SGHTA and CDR2 FQGNSA. The CDR3 is CASSDSIYGYTF. The CDR3 DNA sequence: TGTGCCAGCAGTGACTCGATCTATGGCTACACCTTC.

This rearrangement joins TRBV6-5 to TRBJ2-2, with D perhaps TRBD1 (5 bases). This CDR3 contains 14 residues. Trimming shortened V by 5 bases and J by 0 bases, and 7 bases separated the two germline ends. The germline V gene has CDR1 MNHEY and CDR2 SVGAGI. DNA of the CDR3: TGTGCCAGCAGTCGACAGACGAACACCGGGGAGCTGTTTTTT. As protein: CASSRQTNTGELFF.

The chain is built from TRBV7-9 and TRBJ1-2; D is uncertain. The germline V gene encodes CDR1 SEHNR and CDR2 FQNEAQ (reference sequence). Between the trimmed V and J ends, which lost 3 bases and 8 bases, there was a span of 16 bases. CDR3 size: 14 residues. CDR3 nucleotides: TGTGCCAGCAGCTTTGGCAGACTCTTTGGCGGCTACACCTTC. This codes for CASSFGRLFGGYTF.

This clone was detected only a few times. The rearrangement links TRBV3-1 (or the pseudogene TRBV3-2) to TRBJ1-6; D not certain. There are 16 residues in the CDR3. Deletions cut 1 base from V and 5 bases from J, with 12 bases between. Germline CDR1 reads LGHDT; CDR2 reads YNNKEL (reference sequence). The CDR3 region has the DNA TGTGCCAGCAGCCAAGTCCCCGGAGGGAATAATTCACCCCTCCACTTT. As protein: CASSQVPGGNNSPLHF.

J is TRBJ1-2 and V is TRBV24-1; TRBD1 agrees at 8 bases. V lost 3 bases to trimming and J lost 2 bases; unmatched junction nucleotides: 7. This CDR3 is 16 amino acids long. CDR1 is KGHDR and CDR2 is SFDVKD in the germline V gene. CDR3 loop: CATSDPTGEGNYGYTF. Here the CDR3 DNA reads TGTGCCACCAGTGATCCGACAGGGGAGGGGAACTATGGCTACACCTTC.

The chain has TRBV10-2 and TRBJ2-3, with a possible D match to TRBD2 (5 bases). The length of the CDR3 is 14 residues. V was cut by 5 bases and J by 4 bases, with 13 bases left in between. Germline values: CDR1 WSHSY, CDR2 SAAADI. CDR3: CASSPRTGADTQYF. The DNA for the CDR3 is TGCGCCAGCAGTCCGAGGACTGGGGCAGATACGCAGTATTTT.

The chain combines TRBV7-9 with TRBJ2-1, with 7 positions matching TRBD2. The CDR3 has 15 amino acids. The germline V gene has CDR1 SEHNR and CDR2 FQNEAQ (reference sequence). With 1 base clipped from V and 5 bases from J, the junction kept 5 bases outside the gene matches. Here the CDR3 reads CASSLGLAVHNEQFF. The CDR3, as DNA: TGTGCCAGCAGCTTAGGACTAGCTGTCCACAATGAGCAGTTCTTC.

This rearrangement joins TRBV5-6 to TRBJ2-1; 8 bases fit TRBD2. This CDR3 contains 16 residues. In germline, CDR1 is SGHDT, CDR2 YYEEEE. Trimming removed 5 bases from V and 3 bases from J; junction bases left unmatched: 10. In DNA, the CDR3 is TGTGCCAGCAGGTCTAGGGGCAGCGGGGGCTACAATGAGCAGTTCTTC. Translated, it gives CASRSRGSGGYNEQFF.

The V call is TRBV18, the J call TRBJ1-1; 10 positions agree with TRBD1. The CDR3 runs to 14 residues. Germline assignment: CDR1 KGHSH and CDR2 LQKENI. The ends lost 4 bases at V and 5 bases at J; junction bases unmatched: 4. CDR3 protein: CASSRDRGLTEAFF. The CDR3 coding sequence is TGTGCCAGCTCACGGGACAGGGGCCTGACTGAAGCTTTCTTT.

The chain is built from TRBV3-1 (or the pseudogene TRBV3-2) and TRBJ1-2; D ambiguous. Trimming shortened V by 1 base and J by 5 bases, and 5 bases separated the two germline ends. CDR1 and CDR2 (germline): LGHDT, YNNKEL (reference sequence). This CDR3 has 12 amino acids. The DNA for the CDR3 is TGTGCCAGCAGCCAAGGAACTTATGGCTACACCTTC. Translating gives CASSQGTYGYTF.

The genes are TRBV7-9 and TRBJ1-1; 10 bases line up with TRBD1. The CDR3 length is 16 residues. CDR1 is SEHNR and CDR2 is FQNEAQ in the germline V gene (reference sequence). Trimming at V came to 4 bases and at J to 0 bases, leaving 5 bases not matched to a gene. The CDR3 nucleotides read TGTGCCAGCAGCTCCGGGACAGGGGCGTTGAACACTGAAGCTTTCTTT. It codes for CASSSGTGALNTEAFF.